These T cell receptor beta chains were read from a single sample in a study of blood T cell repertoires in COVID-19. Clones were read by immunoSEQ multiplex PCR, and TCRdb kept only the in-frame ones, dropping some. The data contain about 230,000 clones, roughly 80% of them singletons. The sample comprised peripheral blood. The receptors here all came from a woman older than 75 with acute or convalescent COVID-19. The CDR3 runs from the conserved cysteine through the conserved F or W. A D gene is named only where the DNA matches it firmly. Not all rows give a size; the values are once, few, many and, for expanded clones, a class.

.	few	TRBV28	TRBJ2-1	CASTYTGYNEQFF	TGTGCCAGTACTTATACAGGGTACAATGAGCAGTTCTTC
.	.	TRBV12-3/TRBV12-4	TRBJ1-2	CASNLGGIHGYTF	TGTGCCAGCAATCTGGGCGGGATACATGGCTACACCTTC
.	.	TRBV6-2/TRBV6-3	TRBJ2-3	CASSYSPEPTDTQYF	TGTGCCAGCAGTTACTCTCCAGAACCCACAGATACGCAGTATTTT
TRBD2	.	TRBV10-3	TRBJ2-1	CAISSSGSVQFF	TGTGCCATCAGTTCTAGCGGGAGTGTGCAGTTCTTC
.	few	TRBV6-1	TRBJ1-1	CASSDHGALNTEAFF	TGTGCCAGCAGTGACCATGGGGCCCTGAACACTGAAGCTTTCTTT
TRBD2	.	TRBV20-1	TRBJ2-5	CSASQSGRDTQYF	TGCAGTGCTAGTCAGTCAGGGAGGGATACCCAGTACTTC
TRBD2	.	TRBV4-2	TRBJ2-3	CASSQVGTSGDLGSTDTQYF	TGTGCCAGCAGCCAAGTTGGGACTAGCGGGGACCTCGGCTCCACAGATACGCAGTATTTT
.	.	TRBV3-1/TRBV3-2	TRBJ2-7	CASSRKVQGPYEQYF	TGTGCCAGCAGCCGTAAGGTACAGGGCCCCTACGAGCAGTACTTC
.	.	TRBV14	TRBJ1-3	CASSQVKGDTIYF	TGTGCCAGCAGCCAAGTTAAGGGGGACACCATATATTTT
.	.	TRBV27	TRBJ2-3	CASLETSGTDTQYF	TGTGCCAGCCTTGAGACTAGTGGCACAGATACGCAGTATTTT
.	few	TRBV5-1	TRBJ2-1	CASTIVAGSDEQFF	TGCGCCAGCACCATTGTTGCAGGGTCCGATGAGCAGTTCTTC
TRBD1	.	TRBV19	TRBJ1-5	CASRPDRGSNQPQHF	TGTGCCAGTAGACCGGACAGGGGGAGCAATCAGCCCCAGCATTTT
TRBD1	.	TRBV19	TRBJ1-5	CASSRTGDSNQPQHF	TGTGCCAGTAGTCGGACAGGAGATAGCAATCAGCCCCAGCATTTT
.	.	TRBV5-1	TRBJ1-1	CASSADSVNTEAFF	TGCGCCAGCAGCGCAGACAGTGTGAACACTGAAGCTTTCTTT
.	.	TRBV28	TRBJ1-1	CASSLLAGQNTEAFF	TGTGCCAGCAGTTTATTAGCGGGACAGAACACTGAAGCTTTCTTT
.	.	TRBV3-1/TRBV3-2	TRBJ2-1	CASSQLRSSSYNEQFF	TGTGCCAGCAGCCAACTTCGGTCGAGCTCCTACAATGAGCAGTTCTTC
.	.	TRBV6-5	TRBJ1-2	CASRAPGRELSGYTF	TGTGCCAGCAGAGCCCCCGGGAGAGAGTTGAGCGGCTACACCTTC
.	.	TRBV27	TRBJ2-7	CASSPGVPYEQYF	TGTGCCAGCAGCCCGGGGGTCCCCTACGAGCAGTACTTC
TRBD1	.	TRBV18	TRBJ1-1	CASSPGTGTVNTEAFF	TGTGCCAGCTCACCTGGGACAGGGACCGTGAACACTGAAGCTTTCTTT
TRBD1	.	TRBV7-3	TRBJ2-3	CASSRDRGSDTQYF	TGTGCCAGCAGCCGGGACAGGGGGTCGGATACGCAGTATTTT
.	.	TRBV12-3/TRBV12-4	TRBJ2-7	CASSNTGYEQYF	TGTGCCAGCAGTAATACAGGATACGAGCAGTACTTC
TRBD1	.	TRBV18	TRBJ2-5	CASSRKFPGQEETQYF	TGTGCCAGCTCACGAAAATTTCCGGGACAGGAAGAGACCCAGTACTTC
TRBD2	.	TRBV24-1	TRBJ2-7	CATSDSSLGLAGEEQYF	TGTGCCACCAGTGATTCATCTTTGGGACTAGCGGGAGAGGAGCAGTACTTC
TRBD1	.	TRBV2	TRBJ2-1	CASSDSTGTYNEQFF	TGTGCCAGCAGCGATTCGACAGGGACCTACAATGAGCAGTTCTTC
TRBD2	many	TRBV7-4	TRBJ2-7	CASSLRPREGREQYF	TGTGCCAGCAGCTTAAGGCCGCGGGAGGGCCGGGAGCAGTACTTC
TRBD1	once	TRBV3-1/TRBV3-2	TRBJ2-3	CASSLPGQTDTQYF	TGTGCCAGCAGCCTCCCGGGACAGACAGATACGCAGTATTTT
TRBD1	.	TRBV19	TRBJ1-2	CASSIRQGRLYGYTF	TGTGCCAGTAGTATCCGACAGGGGAGACTCTATGGCTACACCTTC
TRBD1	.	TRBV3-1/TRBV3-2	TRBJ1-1	CASSLQGNEAFF	TGTGCCAGCAGCCTACAGGGGAATGAAGCTTTCTTT
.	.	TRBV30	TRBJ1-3	CAWSVYSGSGNTIYF	TGTGCCTGGAGTGTATACAGCGGCTCTGGAAACACCATATATTTT
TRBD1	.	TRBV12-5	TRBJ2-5	CASGPPGGETQYF	TGTGCTAGTGGGCCCCCAGGGGGAGAGACCCAGTACTTC
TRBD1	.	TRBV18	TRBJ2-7	CASSPGGTGATYEQYF	TGTGCCAGCTCACCGGGTGGGACAGGGGCCACCTACGAGCAGTACTTC
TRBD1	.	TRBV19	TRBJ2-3	CASSMGTGGTDTQYF	TGTGCCAGTAGTATGGGGACAGGGGGCACAGATACGCAGTATTTT
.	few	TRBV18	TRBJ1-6	CASSPTQGNSPLHF	TGTGCCAGCTCACCAACTCAGGGAAATTCACCCCTCCACTTT
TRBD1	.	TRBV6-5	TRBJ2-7	CASSYIRDRVDEQYF	TGTGCCAGCAGTTACATCCGGGACAGGGTTGACGAGCAGTACTTC
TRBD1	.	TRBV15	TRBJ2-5	CATSRPGQGGETQYF	TGTGCCACCAGCAGACCCGGACAGGGAGGAGAGACCCAGTACTTC
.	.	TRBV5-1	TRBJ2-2	CASSSRGDRGTGELFF	TGCGCCAGCAGCTCCCGCGGGGACCGGGGCACCGGGGAGCTGTTTTTT